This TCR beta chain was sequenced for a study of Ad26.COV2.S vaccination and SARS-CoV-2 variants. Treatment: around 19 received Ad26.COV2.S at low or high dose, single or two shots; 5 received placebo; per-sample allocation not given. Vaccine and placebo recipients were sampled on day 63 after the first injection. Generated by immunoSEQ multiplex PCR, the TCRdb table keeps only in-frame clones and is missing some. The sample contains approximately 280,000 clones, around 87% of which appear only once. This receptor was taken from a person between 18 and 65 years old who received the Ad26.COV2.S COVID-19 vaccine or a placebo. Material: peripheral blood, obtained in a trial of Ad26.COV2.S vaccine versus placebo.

CDR3 nucleotide sequence: TGTGCCAGCAGCCCCGACAGGGGAAGCTATGGCTACACCTTC. Amino acids: CASSPDRGSYGYTF. The chain is built from TRBV7-9 and TRBJ1-2; 8 bases map to TRBD1. The CDR3 has 14 amino acids. In germline, CDR1 is SEHNR, CDR2 FQNEAQ (reference sequence). J lost 4 bases, V lost 5 bases, and 6 bases had no gene match.